What follows is one TCR beta chain and its context. The CDR3 sequence is 14 residues long. CDR1 and CDR2 from the germline V gene are LNHDA and SQIVND (reference sequence). V was trimmed by 7 bases and J by 5 bases, leaving 18 bases between them. This sample stems from a study of blood T cell repertoires in COVID-19. About the study: Sites in the United States, Italy and Spain provided acute and convalescent COVID-19 samples. Nucleic acid was either cDNA or gDNA, and it came from T cells, B-cell-depleted T cells, or PBMCs.

Authors' data handling: Reference gene primers were amplified, and this amplification served to estimate nucleated cell counts. Sequencing used immunoSEQ multiplex PCR; TCRdb keeps in-frame clones, though not all of them. That table gives V, J and clone size, and the DNA gave D and trimming. The sample includes over 85,000 clones, around 86% of them seen just once. The receptor was isolated from a woman of 80 years or more with acute or convalescent COVID-19. Input material: peripheral blood. This chain connects TRBV19 to TRBJ2-7, with TRBD2 as a possible D gene (6 bases). Here the CDR3 DNA reads TGTGCCAGTAACCCCCGGGGGTCAGCCGACGAGCAGTACTTC. It specifies CASNPRGSADEQYF.